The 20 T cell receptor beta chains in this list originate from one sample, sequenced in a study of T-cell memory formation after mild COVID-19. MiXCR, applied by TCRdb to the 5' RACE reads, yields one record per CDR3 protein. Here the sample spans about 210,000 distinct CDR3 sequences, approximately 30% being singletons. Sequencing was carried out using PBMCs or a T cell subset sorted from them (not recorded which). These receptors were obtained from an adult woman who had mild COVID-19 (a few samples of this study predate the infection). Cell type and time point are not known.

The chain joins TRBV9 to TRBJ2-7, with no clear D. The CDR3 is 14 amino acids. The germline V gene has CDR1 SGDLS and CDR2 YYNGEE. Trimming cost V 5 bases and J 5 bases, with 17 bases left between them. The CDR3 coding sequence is TGTGCCAGCAGTGCCGGGTCCACGTCCCACGAGCAGTACTTC. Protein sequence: CASSAGSTSHEQYF.

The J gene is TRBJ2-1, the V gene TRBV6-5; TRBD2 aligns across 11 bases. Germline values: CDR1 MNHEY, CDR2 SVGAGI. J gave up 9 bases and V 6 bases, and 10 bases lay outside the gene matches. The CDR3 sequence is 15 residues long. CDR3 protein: CASRIAGGPVGEQFF. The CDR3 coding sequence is TGTGCCAGCAGAATAGCGGGGGGGCCGGTGGGTGAGCAGTTCTTC.

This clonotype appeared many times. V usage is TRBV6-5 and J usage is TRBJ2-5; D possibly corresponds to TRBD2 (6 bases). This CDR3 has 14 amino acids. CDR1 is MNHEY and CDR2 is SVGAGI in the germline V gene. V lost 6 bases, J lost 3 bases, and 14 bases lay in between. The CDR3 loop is CASRPRDSKETQYF. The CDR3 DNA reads TGTGCCAGCAGACCCAGGGACTCCAAAGAGACCCAGTACTTC.

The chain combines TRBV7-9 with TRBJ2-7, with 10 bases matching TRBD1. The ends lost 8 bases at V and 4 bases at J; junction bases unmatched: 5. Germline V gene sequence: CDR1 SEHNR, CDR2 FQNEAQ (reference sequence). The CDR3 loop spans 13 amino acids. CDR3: CASQRTGGYEQYF. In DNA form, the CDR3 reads TGTGCCAGCCAAAGGACAGGGGGGTACGAGCAGTACTTC.

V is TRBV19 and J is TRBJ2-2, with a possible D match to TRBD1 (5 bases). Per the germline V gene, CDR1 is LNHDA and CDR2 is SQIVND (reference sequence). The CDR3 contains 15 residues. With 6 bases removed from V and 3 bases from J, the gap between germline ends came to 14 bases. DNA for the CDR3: TGTGCCAGTAGAAGCAGGGTACAGGACACCGGGGAGCTGTTTTTT. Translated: CASRSRVQDTGELFF. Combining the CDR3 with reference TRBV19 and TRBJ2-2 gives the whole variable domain DGGITQSPKYLFRKEGQNVTLSCEQNLNHDAMYWYRQDPGQGLRLIYYSQIVNDFQKGDIAEGYSVSREKKESFPLTVTSAQKNPTAFYLCASRSRVQDTGELFFGEGSRLTVL.

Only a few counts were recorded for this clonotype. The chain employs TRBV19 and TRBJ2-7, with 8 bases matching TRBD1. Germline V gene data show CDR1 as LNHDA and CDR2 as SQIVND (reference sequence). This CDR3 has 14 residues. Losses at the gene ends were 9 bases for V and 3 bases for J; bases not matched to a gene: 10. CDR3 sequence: CARFAGTGLYEQYF. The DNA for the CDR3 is TGTGCCAGATTCGCCGGGACAGGACTCTACGAGCAGTACTTC.

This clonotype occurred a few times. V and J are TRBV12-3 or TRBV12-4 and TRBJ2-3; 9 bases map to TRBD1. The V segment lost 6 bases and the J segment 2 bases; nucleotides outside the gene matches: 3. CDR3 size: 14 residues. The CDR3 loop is CASSWDRDTDTQYF. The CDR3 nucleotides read TGTGCCAGCAGCTGGGACAGGGACACAGATACGCAGTATTTT.

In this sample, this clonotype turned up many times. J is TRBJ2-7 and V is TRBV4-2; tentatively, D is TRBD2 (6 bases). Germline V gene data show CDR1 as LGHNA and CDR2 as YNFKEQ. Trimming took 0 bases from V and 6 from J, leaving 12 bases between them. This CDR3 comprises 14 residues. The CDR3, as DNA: TGTGCCAGCAGCCAAGAGCGGGACCAACTCGAGCAGTACTTC. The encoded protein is CASSQERDQLEQYF.

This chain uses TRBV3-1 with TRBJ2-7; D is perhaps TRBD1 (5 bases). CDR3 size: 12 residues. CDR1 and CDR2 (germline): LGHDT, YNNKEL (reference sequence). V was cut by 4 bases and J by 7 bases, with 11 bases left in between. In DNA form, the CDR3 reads TGTGCCAGCAGCCTAGCAGGGTTTGAGCAGTACTTC. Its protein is CASSLAGFEQYF.

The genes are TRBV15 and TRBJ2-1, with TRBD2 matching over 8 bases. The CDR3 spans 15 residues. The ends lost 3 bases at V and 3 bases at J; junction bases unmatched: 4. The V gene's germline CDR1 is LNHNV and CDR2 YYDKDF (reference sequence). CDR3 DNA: TGTGCCACCAGCAGTCAAAGCGGGGGCTACAATGAGCAGTTCTTC. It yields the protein CATSSQSGGYNEQFF. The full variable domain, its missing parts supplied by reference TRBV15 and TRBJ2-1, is DAMVIQNPRYQVTQFGKPVTLSCSQTLNHNVMYWYQQKSSQAPKLLFHYYDKDFNNEADTPDNFQSRRPNTSFCFLDIRSPGLGDTAMYLCATSSQSGGYNEQFFGPGTRLTVL.

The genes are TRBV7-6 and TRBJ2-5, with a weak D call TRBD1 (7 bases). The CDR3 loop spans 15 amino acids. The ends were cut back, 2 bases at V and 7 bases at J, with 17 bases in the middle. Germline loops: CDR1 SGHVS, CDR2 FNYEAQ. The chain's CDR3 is CASSLRRDSVGTQYF. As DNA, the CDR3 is TGTGCCAGCAGCTTACGGCGGGACAGCGTAGGGACCCAGTACTTC.

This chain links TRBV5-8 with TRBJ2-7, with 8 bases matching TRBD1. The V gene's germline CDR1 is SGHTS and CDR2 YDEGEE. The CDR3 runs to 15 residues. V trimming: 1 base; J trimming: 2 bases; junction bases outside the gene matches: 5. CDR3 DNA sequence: TGTGCCAGCAGCTTGTGGACAGGGAGAACCTACGAGCAGTACTTC. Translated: CASSLWTGRTYEQYF.

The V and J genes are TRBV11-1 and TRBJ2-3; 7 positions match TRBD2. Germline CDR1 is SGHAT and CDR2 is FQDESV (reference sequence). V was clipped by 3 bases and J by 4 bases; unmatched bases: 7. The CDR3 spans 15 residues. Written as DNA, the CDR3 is TGTGCCAGCAGCTTTCGCAGGCGGGAGCCAGATACGCAGTATTTT. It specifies CASSFRRREPDTQYF.

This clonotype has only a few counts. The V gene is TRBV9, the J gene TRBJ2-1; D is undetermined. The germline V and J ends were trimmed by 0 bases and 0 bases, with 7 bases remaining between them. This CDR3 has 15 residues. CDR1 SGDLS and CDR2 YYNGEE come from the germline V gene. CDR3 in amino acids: CASSVVSDSYNEQFF. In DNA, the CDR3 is TGTGCCAGCAGCGTAGTTTCGGACTCCTACAATGAGCAGTTCTTC.

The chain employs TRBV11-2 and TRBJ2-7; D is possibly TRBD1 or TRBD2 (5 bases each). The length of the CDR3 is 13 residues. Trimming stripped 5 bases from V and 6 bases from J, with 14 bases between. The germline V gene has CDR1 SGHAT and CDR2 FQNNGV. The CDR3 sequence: CASSTVRGAEQYF. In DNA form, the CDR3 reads TGTGCCAGCAGCACAGTAAGGGGAGCCGAGCAGTACTTC.

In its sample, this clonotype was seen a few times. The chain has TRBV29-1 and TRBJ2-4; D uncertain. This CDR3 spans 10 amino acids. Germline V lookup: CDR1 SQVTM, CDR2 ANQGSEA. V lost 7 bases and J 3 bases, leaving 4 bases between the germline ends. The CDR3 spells CSAFKNIQYF. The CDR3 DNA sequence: TGCAGCGCGTTCAAAAACATTCAGTACTTC.

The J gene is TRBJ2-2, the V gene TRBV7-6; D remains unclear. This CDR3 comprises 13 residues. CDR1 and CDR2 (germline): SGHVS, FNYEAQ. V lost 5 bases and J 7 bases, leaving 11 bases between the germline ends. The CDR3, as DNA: TGTGCCAGCAGCCCCGATCTGGACGGGGAGCTGTTTTTT. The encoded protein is CASSPDLDGELFF.

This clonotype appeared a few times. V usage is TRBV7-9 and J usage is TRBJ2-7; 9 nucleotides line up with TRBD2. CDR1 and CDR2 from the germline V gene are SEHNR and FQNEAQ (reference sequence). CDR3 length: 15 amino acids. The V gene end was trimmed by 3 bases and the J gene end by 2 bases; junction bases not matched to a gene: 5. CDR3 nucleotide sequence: TGTGCCAGCAGCTTGGGACTAGCTAGGACCTACGAGCAGTACTTC. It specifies CASSLGLARTYEQYF.

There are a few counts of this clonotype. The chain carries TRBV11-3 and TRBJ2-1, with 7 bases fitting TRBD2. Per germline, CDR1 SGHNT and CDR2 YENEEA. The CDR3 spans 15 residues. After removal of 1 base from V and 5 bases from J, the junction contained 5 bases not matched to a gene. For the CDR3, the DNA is TGTGCCAGCAGCTTAGCGGGAGGAGGGGACAATGAGCAGTTCTTC. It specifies CASSLAGGGDNEQFF.

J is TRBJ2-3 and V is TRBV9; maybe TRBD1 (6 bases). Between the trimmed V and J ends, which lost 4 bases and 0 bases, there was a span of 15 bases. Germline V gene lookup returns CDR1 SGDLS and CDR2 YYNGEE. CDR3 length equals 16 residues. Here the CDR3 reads CASSPRQASSTDTQYF. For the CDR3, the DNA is TGTGCCAGCAGCCCTCGACAGGCCTCTAGCACAGATACGCAGTATTTT.